This entry concerns a single TCR beta chain. Some clones are missing from TCRdb's copy, which holds only in-frame ones; the method was immunoSEQ multiplex PCR. The repertoire has hundreds of thousands of clones, about 89% of them found once; the top ten carry roughly 0.0089%. This sample was included in a study of shared T cell receptors in the human thymus. This same sample was also taken into another study, of human thymus T cells.

The sequenced material came from thymocytes. The clonotype originates from a boy in the first two years of life with a congenital heart defect.

The CDR3 protein is CASSLGLPGGEQFF. In DNA, the CDR3 is TGCGCCAGCAGCTTGGGACTCCCGGGGGGTGAGCAGTTCTTC. The chain carries TRBV5-1 and TRBJ2-1, with 7 positions matching TRBD2. V lost 0 bases and J lost 9; bases outside the gene matches: 6. CDR1 is SGHRS, CDR2 YFSETQ, per germline. This CDR3 contains 14 residues.